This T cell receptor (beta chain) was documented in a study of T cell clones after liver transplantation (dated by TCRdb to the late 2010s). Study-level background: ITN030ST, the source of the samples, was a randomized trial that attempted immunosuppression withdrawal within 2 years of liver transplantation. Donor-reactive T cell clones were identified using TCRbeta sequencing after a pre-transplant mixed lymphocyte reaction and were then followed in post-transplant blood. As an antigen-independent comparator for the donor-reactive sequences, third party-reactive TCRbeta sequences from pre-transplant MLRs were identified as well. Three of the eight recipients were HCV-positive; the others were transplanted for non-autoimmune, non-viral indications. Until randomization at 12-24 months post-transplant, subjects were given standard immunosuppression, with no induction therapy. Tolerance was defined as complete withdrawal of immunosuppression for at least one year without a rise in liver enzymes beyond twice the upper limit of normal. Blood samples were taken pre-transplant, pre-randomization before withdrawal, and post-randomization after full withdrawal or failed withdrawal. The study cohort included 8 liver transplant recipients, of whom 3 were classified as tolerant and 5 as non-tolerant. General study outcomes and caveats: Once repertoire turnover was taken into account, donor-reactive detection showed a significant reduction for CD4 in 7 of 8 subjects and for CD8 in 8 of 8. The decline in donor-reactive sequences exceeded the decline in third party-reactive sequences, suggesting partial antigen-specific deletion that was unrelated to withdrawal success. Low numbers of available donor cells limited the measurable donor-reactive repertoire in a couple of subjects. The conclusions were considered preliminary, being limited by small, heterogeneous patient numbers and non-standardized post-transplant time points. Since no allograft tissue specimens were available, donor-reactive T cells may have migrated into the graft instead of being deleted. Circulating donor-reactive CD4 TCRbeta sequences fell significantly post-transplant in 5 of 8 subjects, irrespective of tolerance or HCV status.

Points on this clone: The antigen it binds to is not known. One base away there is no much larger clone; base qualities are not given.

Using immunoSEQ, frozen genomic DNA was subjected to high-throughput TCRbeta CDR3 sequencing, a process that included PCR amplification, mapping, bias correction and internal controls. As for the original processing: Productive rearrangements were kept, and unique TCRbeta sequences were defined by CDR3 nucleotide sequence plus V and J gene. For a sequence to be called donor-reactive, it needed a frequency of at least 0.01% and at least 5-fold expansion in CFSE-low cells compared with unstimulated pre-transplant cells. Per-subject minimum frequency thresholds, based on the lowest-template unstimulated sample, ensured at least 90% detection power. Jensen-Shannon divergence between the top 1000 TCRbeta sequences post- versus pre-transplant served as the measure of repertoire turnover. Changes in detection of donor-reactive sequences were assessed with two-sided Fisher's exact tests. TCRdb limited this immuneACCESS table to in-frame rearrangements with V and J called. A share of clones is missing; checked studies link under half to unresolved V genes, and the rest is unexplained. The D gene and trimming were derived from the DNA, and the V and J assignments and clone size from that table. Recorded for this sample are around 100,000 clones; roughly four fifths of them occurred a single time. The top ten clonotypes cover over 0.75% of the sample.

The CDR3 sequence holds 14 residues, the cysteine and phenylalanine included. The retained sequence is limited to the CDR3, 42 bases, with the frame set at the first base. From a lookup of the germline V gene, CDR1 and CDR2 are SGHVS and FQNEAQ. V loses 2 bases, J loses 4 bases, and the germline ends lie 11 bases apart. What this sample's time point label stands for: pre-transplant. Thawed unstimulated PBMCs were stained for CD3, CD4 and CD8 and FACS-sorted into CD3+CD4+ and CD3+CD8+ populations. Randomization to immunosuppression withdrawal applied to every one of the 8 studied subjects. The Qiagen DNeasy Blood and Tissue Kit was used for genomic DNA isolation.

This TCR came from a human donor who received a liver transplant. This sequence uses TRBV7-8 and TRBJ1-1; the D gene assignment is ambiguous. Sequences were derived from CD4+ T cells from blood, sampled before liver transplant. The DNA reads TGTGCCAGCAGCTTATCGGCAGGCGGCACTGAAGCTTTCTTT. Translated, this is CASSLSAGGTEAFF.